This T cell receptor (beta chain) was recorded in a study of cytomegalovirus exposure and HLA in healthy donors. Points from the study as a whole: It was likely that a cluster of highly shared sequence variants was a sequencing artifact.

Worth noting for this clone: Its matching antigen is unknown.

Vbeta (60) and Jbeta (13) primers were used in the PCR. The assay was immunoSEQ multiplex PCR, and TCRdb's table has in-frame clones only and misses some. The sample carries roughly 120,000 clones, around 77% recorded once. This CDR3 region has 15 residues. V shed 3 bases, J shed 1 base, and the junction held 4 bases outside the gene matches. Germline V gives CDR1 SGHTA, CDR2 FQGTGA. This sequence joins TRBV7-3 and TRBJ2-3; 7 positions agree with TRBD2. What was sequenced was PBMCs. The clonotype comes from a man aged 30-40 years in good health and CMV-seronegative. The chain's CDR3 is CASSFVGGGTDTQYF. In DNA form, the CDR3 reads TGTGCCAGCAGCTTCGTGGGAGGGGGCACAGATACGCAGTATTTT.